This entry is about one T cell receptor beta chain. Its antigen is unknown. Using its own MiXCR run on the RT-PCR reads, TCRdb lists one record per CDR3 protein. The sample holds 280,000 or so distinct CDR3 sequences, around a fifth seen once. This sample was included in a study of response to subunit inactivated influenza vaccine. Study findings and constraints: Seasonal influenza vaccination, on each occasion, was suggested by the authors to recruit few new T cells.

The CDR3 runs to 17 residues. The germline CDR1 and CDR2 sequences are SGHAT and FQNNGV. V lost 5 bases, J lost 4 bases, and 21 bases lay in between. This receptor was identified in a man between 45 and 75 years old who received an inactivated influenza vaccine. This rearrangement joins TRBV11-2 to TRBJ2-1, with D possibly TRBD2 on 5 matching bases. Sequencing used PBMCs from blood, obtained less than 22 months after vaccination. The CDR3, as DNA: TGTGCCAGCAGCCCTTCTAGGGCTGGACTGCTTTACAATGAGCAGTTCTTC. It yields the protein CASSPSRAGLLYNEQFF.